This TCR beta chain was documented in a study of monozygotic twins with inflammatory bowel disease. CDR1 and CDR2 from the germline V gene are SGHRS and YFSETQ. The CDR3 consists of 16 residues. Per TCR library, approximately 3.5 ug of total RNA was used. cDNA was produced in eight separate reactions per sample. The template-switching step introduced UMIs that carried a 6-nucleotide sample barcode. TCRdb reanalyzed the 5' RACE reads, giving one entry per CDR3 protein sequence and no DNA. The sample yields approximately 200,000 distinct CDR3 sequences, of which the top ten take up less than 9%. Overall study results and limits: The results supported no single strong signal or clonotype associated with IBD.

Turning to this clonotype: Its matching antigen is unknown.

Sequencing was carried out using blood. The clonotype was recovered from a human donor with ulcerative colitis or Crohn's disease, or a healthy co-twin of an affected twin (not recorded which). J is TRBJ2-1 and V is TRBV5-1; the TCRdb call, TRBD2, lacks DNA for checking. The CDR3 loop is CASSLERGVIFNEQFF. The full variable domain, with the rest looked up from reference TRBV5-1 and TRBJ2-1, is KAGVTQTPRYLIKTRGQQVTLSCSPISGHRSVSWYQQTPGQGLQFLFEYFSETQRNKGNFPGRFSGRQFSNSRSEMNVSTLELGDSALYLCASSLERGVIFNEQFFGPGTRLTVL.